This T cell receptor beta chain was sequenced for a study of OX40 agonist ivuxolimab in advanced cancers. Study context: Ivuxolimab is an agonistic anti-OX40 (CD134) antibody, and patients were treated with it.

The germline V gene has CDR1 SGHRS and CDR2 YFSETQ. The length of the CDR3 is 15 residues. V lost 3 bases to trimming and J lost 1 base; unmatched junction nucleotides: 5. Clones were read by immunoSEQ multiplex PCR, and TCRdb kept only the in-frame ones, dropping some. Of tens of thousands of clones in the sample, about 85% are singletons; the top ten hold 1% to 1.3%. The sample in question was CD4+ or CD8+ T cells sorted from blood, obtained in a trial of the OX40 agonist ivuxolimab. The chain has TRBV5-1 and TRBJ1-1; 8 bases are shared with TRBD1. The origin of this receptor is an adult with an advanced solid tumor such as melanoma, head and neck, liver or kidney cancer. CDR3 DNA sequence: TGCGCCAGCAGCTCACTAGGACAGGGGAACACTGAAGCTTTCTTT. Its protein is CASSSLGQGNTEAFF.